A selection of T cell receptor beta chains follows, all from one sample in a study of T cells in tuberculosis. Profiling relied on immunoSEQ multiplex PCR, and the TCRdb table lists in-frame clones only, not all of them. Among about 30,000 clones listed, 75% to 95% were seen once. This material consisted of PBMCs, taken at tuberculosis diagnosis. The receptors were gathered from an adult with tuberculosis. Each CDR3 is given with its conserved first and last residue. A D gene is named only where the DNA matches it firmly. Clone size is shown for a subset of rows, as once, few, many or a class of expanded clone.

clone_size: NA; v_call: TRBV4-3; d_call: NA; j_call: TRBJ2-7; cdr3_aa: CASSQGELDRNYEQYF; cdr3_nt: TGCGCCAGCAGCCAAGGGGAGCTCGACAGGAACTACGAGCAGTACTTC
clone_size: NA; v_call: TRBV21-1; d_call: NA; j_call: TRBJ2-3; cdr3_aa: CASKKRRSSGVSPDTQYF; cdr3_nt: TGTGCCAGCAAAAAAAGAAGGTCATCGGGGGTCTCTCCAGATACGCAGTATTTT
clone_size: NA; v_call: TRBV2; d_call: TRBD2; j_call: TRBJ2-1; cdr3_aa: CASKGGGYNEQFF; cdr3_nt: TGTGCCAGCAAGGGCGGGGGTTACAATGAGCAGTTCTTC
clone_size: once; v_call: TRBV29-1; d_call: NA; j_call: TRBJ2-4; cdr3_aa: CSVLPPAKNIQYF; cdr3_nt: TGCAGCGTCCTCCCCCCGGCCAAAAACATTCAGTACTTC
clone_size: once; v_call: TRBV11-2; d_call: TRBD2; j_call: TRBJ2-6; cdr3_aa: CASSSHKGSGIGANVLTF; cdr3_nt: TGTGCCAGCAGCTCCCACAAAGGTAGCGGGATTGGGGCCAACGTCCTGACTTTC
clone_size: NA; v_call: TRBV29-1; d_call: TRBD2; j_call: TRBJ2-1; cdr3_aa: CSVELGRGGPYNEQFF; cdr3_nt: TGCAGCGTTGAATTGGGGCGGGGGGGACCCTACAATGAGCAGTTCTTC
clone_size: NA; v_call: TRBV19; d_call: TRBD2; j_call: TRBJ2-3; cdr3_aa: CASSNSGGAEFGDTQYF; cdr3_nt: TGTGCCAGTAGCAATAGCGGGGGGGCCGAGTTCGGAGATACGCAGTATTTT
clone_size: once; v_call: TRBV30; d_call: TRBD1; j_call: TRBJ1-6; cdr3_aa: CAWTRRTGEGSPLHF; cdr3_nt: TGTGCCTGGACCCGACGGACAGGGGAGGGTTCACCCCTCCACTTT
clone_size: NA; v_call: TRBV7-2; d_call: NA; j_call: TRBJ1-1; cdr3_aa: CASSQSIGMGTEAFF; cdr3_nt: TGTGCCAGCAGCCAATCTATCGGGATGGGGACTGAAGCTTTCTTT
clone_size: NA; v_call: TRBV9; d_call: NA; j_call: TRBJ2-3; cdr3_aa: CASSHRGGLSGDTQYF; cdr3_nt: TGTGCCAGCAGCCACAGGGGAGGCTTGTCAGGAGATACGCAGTATTTT
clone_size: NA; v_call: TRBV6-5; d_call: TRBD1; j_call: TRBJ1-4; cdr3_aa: CASRNSGQGINEKLFF; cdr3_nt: TGTGCCAGCCGTAACTCAGGACAGGGGATTAATGAAAAACTGTTTTTT
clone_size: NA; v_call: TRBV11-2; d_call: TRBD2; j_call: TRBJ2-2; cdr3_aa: CASKRGRNTGELFF; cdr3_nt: TGTGCCAGCAAGCGGGGGCGAAACACCGGGGAGCTGTTTTTT
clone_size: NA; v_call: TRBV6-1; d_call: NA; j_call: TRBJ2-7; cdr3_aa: CASSEFPGTYEQYF; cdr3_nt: TGTGCCAGCAGTGAATTCCCAGGAACCTACGAGCAGTACTTC
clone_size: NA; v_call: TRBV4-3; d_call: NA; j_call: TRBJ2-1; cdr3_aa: CASSQAPAPSSSNPREQFF; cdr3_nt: TGCGCCAGCAGCCAAGCCCCTGCCCCTAGCTCCTCTAACCCCCGAGAGCAGTTCTTC
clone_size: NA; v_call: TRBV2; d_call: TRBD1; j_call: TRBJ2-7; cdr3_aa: CASSRQGTHEQYF; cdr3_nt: TGTGCCAGCAGTCGACAGGGTACCCACGAGCAGTACTTC
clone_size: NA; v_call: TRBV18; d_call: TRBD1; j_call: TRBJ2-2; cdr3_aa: CASSRDRANGELFF; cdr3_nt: TGTGCCAGCTCACGAGACAGGGCGAACGGGGAGCTGTTTTTT
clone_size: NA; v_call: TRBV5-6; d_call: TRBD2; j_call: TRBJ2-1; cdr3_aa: CASSGPSGSSYNEQFF; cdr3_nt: TGTGCCAGCAGCGGTCCAAGCGGGAGCTCCTACAATGAGCAGTTCTTC